Following are 17 T cell receptor beta chains from one sample sequenced in a study of cytomegalovirus exposure and HLA in healthy donors. It was with 60 Vbeta and 13 Jbeta primers that the PCR ran. TCRdb keeps only in-frame clones here, not all; method: immunoSEQ multiplex PCR. This sample has about 160,000 clones, with 80% found just once. The source material was PBMCs. The receptors come from a male donor in good health and CMV-seropositive.

The V and J genes are TRBV5-4 and TRBJ2-7; no definite D call. The CDR3 is made up of 11 amino acids. CDR1 and CDR2 (germline): SGHNT, YYREEE (reference sequence). V was pared by 3 bases and J by 3 bases, with 4 bases between. Here the CDR3 DNA reads TGTGCCAGCAGCTCCTACTACGAGCAGTACTTC. This encodes CASSSYYEQYF.

This chain links TRBV11-2 with TRBJ2-3; 13 bases are shared with TRBD2. The J segment lost 2 bases and the V segment lost 6 bases, leaving 11 bases of the junction unmatched. Germline CDR1 reads SGHAT; CDR2 reads FQNNGV. This CDR3 comprises 18 residues. The CDR3 bases are TGTGCCAGCAGTCTAAGGGGGGGACTAGCGGGGTTCACAGATACGCAGTATTTT. Its translation: CASSLRGGLAGFTDTQYF.

This clone was counted once. The chain carries TRBV4-1 and TRBJ2-1; a weak D match, TRBD2 (5 bases). The CDR3 contains 17 residues. Germline assignment: CDR1 MGHRA and CDR2 YSYEKL. V lost 3 bases to trimming and J lost 0 bases, with 15 bases between them. The CDR3: CASSHPIAPSSYNEQFF. The DNA for the CDR3 is TGCGCCAGCAGCCACCCCATAGCGCCAAGCTCCTACAATGAGCAGTTCTTC.

The chain links TRBV13 to TRBJ2-5; 10 nucleotides match TRBD1. The V and J ends lost 0 bases and 13 bases, in that order; junction bases with no gene match: 11. The CDR3 consists of 15 residues. Germline V gene sequence: CDR1 PRHDT, CDR2 FYEKMQ (reference sequence). The CDR3 DNA reads as TGTGCCAGCAGCTTAGGGGGACAGGGGAAAGGCCCTGGGTACTTC. Translating gives CASSLGGQGKGPGYF.

The chain is built from TRBV27 and TRBJ1-1; D is perhaps TRBD1 (5 bases). V was clipped by 5 bases and J by 4 bases, with 11 bases between them. The CDR3 length is 13 residues. Germline values: CDR1 MNHEY, CDR2 SMNVEV (reference sequence). DNA for the CDR3: TGTGCCAGCAGTATAGGGGTGGCCACTGAAGCTTTCTTT. Amino acid sequence: CASSIGVATEAFF.

CDR3 sequence: CASSLYKSSYNEQFF. In DNA form, the CDR3 reads TGTGCCAGCAGCTTATATAAGAGCTCCTACAATGAGCAGTTCTTC. J is TRBJ2-1 and V is TRBV7-6, with D hard to call. The CDR3 sequence is 15 residues long. Germline-derived CDR1 and CDR2 are SGHVS and FNYEAQ. V was pared by 2 bases and J by 0 bases, with 8 bases between.

This clone was observed a handful of times. V is TRBV5-1 and J is TRBJ1-5; 11 bases are shared with TRBD1. V lost 1 base and J lost 5; bases outside the gene matches: 2. Germline-derived CDR1 and CDR2 are SGHRS and YFSETQ. The CDR3 is made up of 15 amino acids. The CDR3 DNA sequence: TGCGCCAGCAGCTTGAGGACAGGGGGCGATCAGCCCCAGCATTTT. Amino acids: CASSLRTGGDQPQHF.

This chain joins TRBV7-9 and TRBJ2-1, with 7 bases fitting TRBD1. The trim removed 7 bases at V and 2 bases at J, leaving 5 bases unmatched. Looked up from germline, CDR1 is SEHNR and CDR2 is FQNEAQ (reference sequence). The CDR3 is made up of 14 amino acids. The CDR3 protein is CASTGQSPYNEQFF. In DNA, the CDR3 is TGTGCCAGCACGGGACAGTCGCCCTACAATGAGCAGTTCTTC.

The rearrangement uses TRBV27 and TRBJ2-7; perhaps TRBD1 as D (5 bases). V lost 4 bases and J 2 bases, leaving 18 bases between the germline ends. CDR1 is MNHEY, CDR2 SMNVEV, per germline (reference sequence). CDR3 size: 16 residues. The CDR3 here is CASSSGGAVIAYEQYF. CDR3 nucleotide sequence: TGTGCCAGCAGTTCAGGTGGGGCAGTGATAGCCTACGAGCAGTACTTC.

The chain carries TRBV28 and TRBJ1-5, with TRBD1 identical over 7 bases. This CDR3 comprises 14 residues. Trimming removed 5 bases from V and 4 bases from J; junction bases left unmatched: 5. CDR1 and CDR2 (germline): MDHEN, SYDVKM. Written as DNA, the CDR3 is TGTGCCAGCAGTCCGGGACAGACTAATCAGCCCCAGCATTTT. As protein: CASSPGQTNQPQHF.

The gene calls are TRBV2 and TRBJ2-1, with 7 bases matching TRBD2. This CDR3 region has 15 residues. Germline values: CDR1 SNHLY, CDR2 FYNNEI. V lost 5 bases to trimming and J lost 3 bases; unmatched junction nucleotides: 7. CDR3 DNA sequence: TGTGCCAGCAGTATGGCGGGAGAGCTCTACAATGAGCAGTTCTTC. Translated: CASSMAGELYNEQFF. The variable domain in full, with the rest retrieved from reference TRBV2 and TRBJ2-1, is EPEVTQTPSHQVTQMGQEVILRCVPISNHLYFYWYRQILGQKVEFLVSFYNNEISEKSEIFDDQFSVERPDGSNFTLKIRSTKLEDSAMYFCASSMAGELYNEQFFGPGTRLTVL.

The chain is built from TRBV7-3 and TRBJ2-2, with TRBD2 matching over 7 bases. Looked up from germline, CDR1 is SGHTA and CDR2 is FQGTGA. The V segment lost 3 bases and the J segment 6 bases; nucleotides outside the gene matches: 7. The CDR3 is made up of 15 amino acids. The CDR3 sequence: CASSFNGRNAGELFF. CDR3 bases: TGTGCCAGCAGCTTCAACGGGAGGAATGCCGGGGAGCTGTTTTTT. Variable domain in full (rest from reference TRBV7-3 and TRBJ2-2): GAGVSQTPSNKVTEKGKYVELRCDPISGHTALYWYRQSLGQGPEFLIYFQGTGAADDSGLPNDRFFAVRPEGSVSTLKIQRTERGDSAVYLCASSFNGRNAGELFFGEGSRLTVL.

V is TRBV29-1 and J is TRBJ2-7; D is perhaps TRBD1 (6 bases). The CDR3 spans 13 residues. CDR1 is SQVTM, CDR2 ANQGSEA, per germline. Trimming took 6 bases from V and 1 from J, leaving 13 bases between them. CDR3 loop: CSVGDRSSYEQYF. Here the CDR3 DNA reads TGCAGCGTGGGAGACAGGAGTTCCTACGAGCAGTACTTC.

As regards this clone: The junction departs from the called germline gene at one end, perhaps through a read error. The identical CDR3 is also encoded by other nucleotide sequences in the sample. This rearrangement joins TRBV27 to TRBJ1-1, with a tentative D call TRBD1 (5 bases). Germline loops: CDR1 MNHEY, CDR2 SMNVEV (reference sequence). This CDR3 region has 12 residues. CDR3 residues: CASSLWGSEAFF. The CDR3 DNA follows: TGCGCCAGCAGTTTATGGGGCAGTGAAGCTTTCTTT.

The chain is built from TRBV2 and TRBJ1-4; a weak D match, TRBD1 (5 bases). Germline loops: CDR1 SNHLY, CDR2 FYNNEI. V was shortened by 7 bases and J by 3 bases, with 15 bases between the two germline ends. This CDR3 has 15 amino acids. DNA of the CDR3: TGTGCCAGCATCACCTCGGGGGTTCCTAATGAAAAACTGTTTTTT. It is translated as CASITSGVPNEKLFF.

V and J are TRBV28 and TRBJ1-6, with D hard to call. Trimming cost V 7 bases and J 0 bases, with 4 bases left between them. Germline-derived CDR1 and CDR2 are MDHEN and SYDVKM. CDR3 size: 13 residues. The CDR3 DNA is TGTGCCAGCACAGACTCCTATAATTCACCCCTCCACTTT. Its translation is CASTDSYNSPLHF.

The V call is TRBV15, the J call TRBJ2-7, with D unclear. The V end was cut by 0 bases, the J end by 2 bases, with 8 bases between. The germline V gene has CDR1 LNHNV and CDR2 YYDKDF (reference sequence). The CDR3 length is 14 residues. The CDR3 DNA is TGTGCCACCAGCAGAGACCCCTTAGCCTACGAGCAGTACTTC. This sequence encodes CATSRDPLAYEQYF.